The 11 T cell receptor beta chains in this list originate from one sample, sequenced in a study. MiXCR, applied by TCRdb to the RT-PCR reads, yields one record per CDR3 protein. This table has about 680,000 distinct CDR3 sequences, 14% appearing once. The sample taken for sequencing was memory CD4+ T cells from blood. These receptors came from a female donor in good health, serving as a healthy control.

This clonotype was seen at least ten times. The chain carries TRBV5-1 and TRBJ2-1; D may be TRBD2 (6 bases). V lost 4 bases, J lost 3 bases, and 14 bases lay in between. CDR1 and CDR2 from the germline V gene are SGHRS and YFSETQ. This CDR3 region has 15 residues. The CDR3 reads CASSLGGSNYNEQFF. CDR3 sequence (DNA): TGCGCCAGCAGCCTGGGGGGTTCCAACTACAATGAGCAGTTCTTC.

This clonotype was counted between two and nine times. The chain links TRBV5-1 to TRBJ1-1; D perhaps matches TRBD1 (5 bases). V was clipped by 2 bases and J by 3 bases, with 20 bases between them. Germline loops: CDR1 SGHRS, CDR2 YFSETQ. This CDR3 is built from 17 residues. The CDR3 bases are TGCGCCAGCAGCTTCACGGGATTGTCGGTGGGGGACACTGAAGCTTTCTTT. Protein: CASSFTGLSVGDTEAFF.

This clonotype was counted many times. This chain joins TRBV6-5 and TRBJ2-1, with D possibly being TRBD2 (6 bases). CDR1 is MNHEY, CDR2 SVGAGI, per germline. The V gene lost 1 base and the J gene lost 4 bases, with 8 bases spanning the gap. CDR3 length: 14 residues. DNA for the CDR3: TGTGCCAGCAGTTACTTGACTAGTTACAATGAGCAGTTCTTC. Protein product: CASSYLTSYNEQFF.

This clonotype showed up just a few times. Sequence at one end of the junction differs from germline and may be a read error. This chain connects TRBV20-1 to TRBJ2-7; D not resolved. Germline values: CDR1 DFQATT, CDR2 SNEGSKA (reference sequence). This CDR3 has 16 residues. The CDR3: CSVRHPVVRFSYEQYF. In DNA, the CDR3 is TGCAGTGTTAGACACCCAGTCGTACGGTTCTCCTACGAGCAGTACTTC.

This CDR3 is CAWSSRGPYGYTF. CDR3 coding DNA: TGTGCCTGGAGTAGCCGGGGACCCTATGGCTACACCTTC. The rearrangement joins TRBV30 to TRBJ1-2, with D perhaps TRBD1 (5 bases). Germline lookup yields CDR1 GTSNPN and CDR2 SVGIG (reference sequence). V lost 2 bases and J 4 bases, leaving 11 bases between the germline ends. CDR3 length: 13 amino acids.

This clonotype was detected only a few times. The CDR3 DNA reads as TGTGCCAGCAGCTTACAGGGCTACAATCAGCCCCAGCATTTT. It is translated as CASSLQGYNQPQHF. This rearrangement joins TRBV7-2 to TRBJ1-5; tentatively, D is TRBD1 (5 bases). This CDR3 has 14 amino acids. Trimming left V 2 bases short and J 3 bases short, with 8 bases between. CDR1 and CDR2 from the germline V gene are SGHTA and FQGNSA.

This clonotype was recorded a few times. V and J are TRBV4-1 and TRBJ2-1; D possibly matches TRBD1 or TRBD2 (5 bases each). CDR3 size: 15 residues. The germline gives CDR1 MGHRA, CDR2 YSYEKL. The germline V and J ends were trimmed by 0 bases and 4 bases, with 10 bases remaining between them. CDR3: CASSQEVGVYNEQFF. The DNA for the CDR3 is TGCGCCAGCAGCCAAGAGGTGGGGGTTTACAATGAGCAGTTCTTC.

The genes are TRBV5-5 and TRBJ1-6, with a weak D call TRBD1 (5 bases). This CDR3 comprises 14 residues. V dropped 10 bases and J dropped 7 bases, with 18 bases sitting between them. Germline V gene sequence: CDR1 SGHKS, CDR2 YYEKEE (reference sequence). The DNA of the CDR3 is TGTGCCTCGCACCTTTTACCAGGGAATTCACCCCTCCACTTT. Translation gives CASHLLPGNSPLHF.

Written as DNA, the CDR3 is TGTGCCAGCATGAGGGGAATAGGACAAGGATATGGCTACACCTTC. It encodes CASMRGIGQGYGYTF. The chain couples TRBV6-5 to TRBJ1-2; D is possibly TRBD1 (5 bases). Germline-derived CDR1 and CDR2 are MNHEY and SVGAGI. V dropped 7 bases and J dropped 5 bases, with 20 bases sitting between them. This CDR3 contains 15 residues.

This chain joins TRBV7-2 and TRBJ2-7; the D gene could be TRBD1 or TRBD2 (5 bases each). Trimming shortened V by 10 bases and J by 0 bases, and 16 bases separated the two germline ends. The CDR3 is made up of 14 amino acids. Germline V gene data show CDR1 as SGHTA and CDR2 as FQGNSA. The CDR3 nucleotides are TGTGCCATCGGCGGTGGGGGAAGCTCCTACGAGCAGTACTTC. It translates to CAIGGGGSSYEQYF.

The chain joins TRBV6-5 to TRBJ2-2; 7 nucleotides align to TRBD2. Germline-derived CDR1 and CDR2 are MNHEY and SVGAGI. This CDR3 contains 14 residues. Trimming cost V 7 bases and J 2 bases; bases outside gene matches: 4. The CDR3: CASTGTINTGELFF. CDR3 coding DNA: TGTGCCAGCACTGGGACTATCAACACCGGGGAGCTGTTTTTT.